This TCR beta chain appears in the sequencing data of a study of blood T cells in healthy people across ages. Study-wide results and limits: Among T cells, TCR beta diversity per million cells dropped roughly linearly as age rose.

Germline CDR1 and CDR2: MNHEY and SMNVEV (reference sequence). CDR3 length: 15 residues. The V end lost 2 bases, the J end lost 3 bases, and 11 bases lay between the germline ends. Notes on this clonotype: As yet, its antigen is unknown.

The authors ran a second PCR of roughly 6 to 12 cycles using a sample-barcoded 5' primer and a J-beta primer mix. Every cDNA molecule bore a tag from a template-switch adaptor containing 12 random nucleotides. TCRdb fed the 5' RACE reads into MiXCR, producing one record per CDR3 protein. The sample includes around 800,000 distinct CDR3 sequences, approximately 24% of them seen just once. The sample was also reused in another study, on T cells of mothers and their children. That paper adds: All donors were healthy and Caucasian; they were three mothers and their six children. Reads obtained per mother exceeded 9.5 million TCR beta CDR3 reads, with several million obtained per child.

The J gene is TRBJ1-3, the V gene TRBV27; perhaps TRBD1 as D (5 bases). The sample taken for sequencing was blood. The TCR was taken from a boy aged 5 to 17 in good health. CDR3 residues: CASSLKRGFGNTIYF. The CDR3 DNA is TGTGCCAGCAGTTTAAAACGGGGGTTTGGAAACACCATATATTTT.